These T cell receptor beta chains were read from a single sample in a study of shared clonotypes between healthy human individuals. Assay used: immunoSEQ multiplex PCR; TCRdb lists only in-frame clones, some missing. The table has 450,000 to 650,000 clones, around 78% seen once. Sequencing used PBMCs. These receptor sequences come from a woman between 40 and 55 years old in good health. Some clones in this sample may be carry-over from other donors' samples. The CDR3 runs from the conserved cysteine through the conserved F or W. The D gene is left open where the match is weak. Clone size appears in some rows only: once, few, many, or a class for an expanded clone.

- | - | TRBJ2-1 | TRBV4-1 | CASSQGLNSYNEQFF | TGCGCCAGCAGCCAAGGTCTAAACTCCTACAATGAGCAGTTCTTC
- | - | TRBJ2-7 | TRBV4-1 | CVSSQDPRGSYEQYF | TGCGTCAGCAGCCAAGATCCCAGGGGAAGCTACGAGCAGTACTTC
few | - | TRBJ2-7 | TRBV27 | CASRTRDNTYEQYF | TGTGCCAGCAGGACCCGGGACAATACCTACGAGCAGTACTTC
- | - | TRBJ2-7 | TRBV28 | CASSPPGGVYEQYF | TGTGCCAGCAGTCCACCAGGGGGGGTCTACGAGCAGTACTTC
- | - | TRBJ1-5 | TRBV5-1 | CASSQDGDSNQPQHF | TGCGCCAGCAGCCAGGACGGCGATAGCAATCAGCCCCAGCATTTT
- | TRBD2 | TRBJ2-3 | TRBV30 | CAWSEAGGPADTQYF | TGTGCCTGGAGTGAGGCGGGAGGGCCCGCAGATACGCAGTATTTT
- | TRBD2 | TRBJ2-1 | TRBV9 | CASSVGLAGSYNEQFF | TGTGCCAGCAGCGTAGGACTAGCGGGATCCTACAATGAGCAGTTCTTC
- | - | TRBJ1-2 | TRBV10-3 | CAISEGDTNYGYTF | TGTGCCATCAGTGAGGGGGACACAAACTATGGCTACACCTTC
- | - | TRBJ2-7 | TRBV7-2 | CASSLAQGYLTEQYF | TGTGCCAGCAGCTTAGCGCAGGGGTACCTCACCGAGCAGTACTTC
- | - | TRBJ1-1 | TRBV11-1 | CASSHREITEAFF | TGTGCCAGTAGCCACAGGGAGATCACTGAAGCTTTCTTT
- | - | TRBJ2-1 | TRBV19 | CASSIGGRGHEQFF | TGTGCCAGTAGTATTGGCGGCAGGGGCCATGAGCAGTTCTTC
- | TRBD1 | TRBJ1-1 | TRBV6-6 | CASRDRGRGNTEAFF | TGTGCCAGCCGGGACAGGGGGCGAGGGAACACTGAAGCTTTCTTT
- | TRBD1 | TRBJ1-3 | TRBV28 | CASSINWTGAGNTIYF | TGTGCCAGCAGTATCAATTGGACAGGAGCTGGAAACACCATATATTTT
- | - | TRBJ2-5 | TRBV11-2 | CASAPGVQETQYF | TGTGCCAGCGCTCCGGGGGTACAAGAGACCCAGTACTTC
few | TRBD1 | TRBJ1-1 | TRBV27 | CASSKKLQGVGTEAFF | TGTGCCAGCAGTAAAAAACTACAGGGGGTCGGCACTGAAGCTTTCTTT
- | - | TRBJ1-2 | TRBV6-1 | CAISAGPLVYGYTF | TGTGCCATCAGCGCGGGGCCTCTAGTCTATGGCTACACCTTC
- | - | TRBJ2-3 | TRBV7-3 | CASSWNRGDTQYF | TGTGCCAGCAGCTGGAATAGGGGAGATACGCAGTATTTT
- | TRBD1 | TRBJ2-7 | TRBV11-2 | CASSLVTGVRSEQYF | TGTGCCAGCAGCTTAGTTACAGGGGTAAGATCCGAGCAGTACTTC
- | - | TRBJ2-3 | TRBV5-1 | CASSFTGGGDTQYF | TGCGCCAGCAGCTTCACGGGCGGAGGGGATACGCAGTATTTT
- | TRBD2 | TRBJ2-1 | TRBV5-3 | CARSLSGRSLSYNEQFF | TGTGCCAGAAGCTTGAGCGGGAGGTCCCTCTCCTACAATGAGCAGTTCTTC
- | TRBD2 | TRBJ2-2 | TRBV13 | CASSPGTRNTGELFF | TGTGCCAGCAGCCCCGGGACTAGGAACACCGGGGAGCTGTTTTTT
- | TRBD2 | TRBJ2-5 | TRBV9 | CASSPLTSGQETQYF | TGTGCCAGCAGCCCGCTGACTAGCGGACAAGAGACCCAGTACTTC
- | - | TRBJ2-7 | TRBV18 | CASSLRQEYEQYF | TGTGCCAGCTCACTCAGACAGGAGTACGAGCAGTACTTC
- | - | TRBJ2-7 | TRBV25-1 | CASSREVYEQYF | TGTGCCAGCAGTAGAGAGGTCTACGAGCAGTACTTC
- | TRBD2 | TRBJ2-1 | TRBV6-5 | CASSYSILAGNNEQFF | TGTGCCAGCAGTTACTCGATACTAGCGGGGAATAATGAGCAGTTCTTC
- | - | TRBJ2-1 | TRBV11-1 | CASSLEQGLGEQFF | TGTGCCAGCAGCTTAGAGCAGGGGCTGGGTGAGCAGTTCTTC
- | - | TRBJ1-6 | TRBV11-2 | CASSPREGGSPLHF | TGTGCCAGCAGCCCGCGGGAGGGAGGTTCACCCCTCCACTTT
- | TRBD2 | TRBJ2-7 | TRBV6-1 | CASTPLGLVLEQYF | TGTGCCAGTACCCCCCTCGGACTAGTCCTCGAGCAGTACTTC
- | - | TRBJ2-7 | TRBV2 | CASSTLEQYF | TGTGCCAGCAGTACCCTCGAGCAGTACTTC
- | TRBD2 | TRBJ2-3 | TRBV4-1 | CASSQGTSSTDTQYF | TGCGCCAGCAGCCAGGGGACTAGCAGCACAGATACGCAGTATTTT
- | TRBD1 | TRBJ2-4 | TRBV7-8 | CASSFMTGGSKNIQYF | TGTGCCAGCAGCTTTATGACAGGGGGCTCGAAAAACATTCAGTACTTC
- | - | TRBJ2-7 | TRBV2 | CASSETSTSYEQYF | TGTGCCAGCAGTGAAACTAGCACATCCTACGAGCAGTACTTC
- | TRBD1 | TRBJ2-7 | TRBV6-1 | CASSEGWTGARYEQYF | TGTGCCAGCAGTGAAGGTTGGACAGGGGCCCGCTACGAGCAGTACTTC
- | - | TRBJ2-7 | TRBV7-8 | CASSLARVRAYEQYF | TGTGCCAGCAGCTTAGCGCGTGTCCGCGCCTACGAGCAGTACTTC
- | - | TRBJ2-2 | TRBV29-1 | CSVEETSPGELFF | TGCAGCGTTGAAGAGACTAGTCCCGGGGAGCTGTTTTTT
- | TRBD2 | TRBJ2-3 | TRBV29-1 | CSVTPTSGGTDTQYF | TGCAGCGTCACCCCGACTAGCGGCGGCACAGATACGCAGTATTTT
many | - | TRBJ2-3 | TRBV19 | CASSITALGTDTQYF | TGTGCCAGTAGTATAACTGCACTTGGCACAGATACGCAGTATTTT
once | TRBD1 | TRBJ2-5 | TRBV25-1 | CASTSPGQGQETQYF | TGTGCCAGCACCTCCCCCGGACAGGGCCAAGAGACCCAGTACTTC
- | TRBD1 | TRBJ2-2 | TRBV5-1 | CASSTGQGASTGELFF | TGCGCCAGCAGCACAGGACAGGGGGCGAGTACCGGGGAGCTGTTTTTT
- | TRBD2 | TRBJ2-2 | TRBV6-6 | CASRREGGELFF | TGTGCCAGCAGGCGGGAGGGGGGGGAGCTGTTTTTT
once | - | TRBJ2-3 | TRBV4-2 | CASSQSTRDSSDTQYF | TGTGCCAGCAGCCAAAGTACCCGGGACTCCTCAGATACGCAGTATTTT
- | TRBD1 | TRBJ2-2 | TRBV27 | CASSPPARTGGANTGELFF | TGTGCCAGCAGCCCCCCGGCCCGGACAGGGGGCGCGAACACCGGGGAGCTGTTTTTT
few | - | TRBJ1-2 | TRBV9 | CASSVAYSLAGYGYTF | TGTGCCAGCAGCGTAGCCTACAGCTTAGCTGGGTATGGCTACACCTTC